This is a list of T cell receptor beta chains from one sample in a study of human T cells and chemical hapten exposure. TCRdb passed the RACE reads through MiXCR, listing each CDR3 protein once. The sample records tens of thousands of distinct CDR3 sequences, roughly 10% being singletons. The source material was whole blood, sampled in connection with sensitization to the hapten diphenylcyclopropenone (DPC). These receptors were obtained from a woman in her thirties or forties with alopecia areata. Some clones in this sample may be carry-over from other donors' samples. The conserved cysteine and the conserved F or W are not part of the CDR3 here. Fields, in order: clone size, V gene, D gene, J gene, CDR3 protein. The D gene is left open where the match is weak. Size values are once, few and many counts, or a class for expanded clones, and some rows have none.

clone_size: many
v_call: TRBV28
d_call: TRBD2
j_call: TRBJ2-4
cdr3_aa: ASSWPRGGAQNIQY

clone_size: few
v_call: TRBV4-1
d_call: .
j_call: TRBJ1-1
cdr3_aa: ASSQDRGEWTEAF

clone_size: many
v_call: TRBV6-1
d_call: TRBD1
j_call: TRBJ2-2
cdr3_aa: ASILTGTGGFTGELF

clone_size: .
v_call: TRBV4-3
d_call: .
j_call: TRBJ1-1
cdr3_aa: ASSRNRALNTEAF

clone_size: .
v_call: TRBV5-3
d_call: .
j_call: TRBJ1-2
cdr3_aa: ARSFTANYGYT

clone_size: .
v_call: TRBV4-1
d_call: TRBD1
j_call: TRBJ2-1
cdr3_aa: ASSQFDRDGNEQF

clone_size: .
v_call: TRBV6-8
d_call: .
j_call: TRBJ1-5
cdr3_aa: ASSYYRDVGPNQPQH

clone_size: .
v_call: TRBV20-1
d_call: .
j_call: TRBJ2-1
cdr3_aa: SARVVLSYNEQF

clone_size: .
v_call: TRBV12-5
d_call: TRBD1
j_call: TRBJ1-1
cdr3_aa: ASGLEPKDRSGTLEAF

clone_size: .
v_call: TRBV19
d_call: TRBD1
j_call: TRBJ2-2
cdr3_aa: ASSGTGMTGELF

clone_size: many
v_call: TRBV20-1
d_call: .
j_call: TRBJ1-5
cdr3_aa: SAGGRYNQPQH